This TCR beta chain was captured by sequencing in a study of T-cell memory formation after mild COVID-19. The sample holds a few counts of this clonotype. What it binds is unknown. V lost 0 bases, J lost 0 bases, and 5 bases lay in between. The length of the CDR3 is 14 residues. Germline loops: CDR1 SGDLS, CDR2 YYNGEE. TCRdb called the 5' RACE reads again in MiXCR, with one record for every CDR3 protein. The table lists some 150,000 distinct CDR3 sequences, roughly 6.2% of them singletons. Study-level points and caveats: SARS-CoV-2 specificity of second-wave clones peaking day 37 was unconfirmed.

The chain uses TRBV9 and TRBJ2-3; the D is unclear. Source material: PBMCs or a T cell subset sorted from them (not recorded which). This clonotype originated in an adult woman who had mild COVID-19 (a few samples of this study predate the infection). Cell type and time point are not known. CDR3 nucleotide sequence: TGTGCCAGCAGCGTAGATAAAAGCACAGATACGCAGTATTTT. This encodes CASSVDKSTDTQYF.